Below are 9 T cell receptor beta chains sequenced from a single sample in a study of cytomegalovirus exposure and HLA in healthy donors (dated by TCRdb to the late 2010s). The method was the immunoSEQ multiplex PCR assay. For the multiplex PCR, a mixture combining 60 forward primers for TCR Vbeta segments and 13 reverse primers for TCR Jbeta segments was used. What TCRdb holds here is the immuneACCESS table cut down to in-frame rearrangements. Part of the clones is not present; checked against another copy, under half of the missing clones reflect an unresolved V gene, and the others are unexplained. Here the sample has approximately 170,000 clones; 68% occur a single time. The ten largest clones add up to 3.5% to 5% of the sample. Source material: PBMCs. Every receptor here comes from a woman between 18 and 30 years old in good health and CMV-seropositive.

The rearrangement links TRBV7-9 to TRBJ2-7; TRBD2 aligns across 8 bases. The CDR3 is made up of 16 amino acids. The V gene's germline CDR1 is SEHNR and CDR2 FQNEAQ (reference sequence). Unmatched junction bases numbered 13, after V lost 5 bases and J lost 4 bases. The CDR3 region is CASSTQSGTRGYEQYF. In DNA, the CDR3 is TGTGCCAGCAGCACCCAATCCGGGACTAGGGGTTACGAGCAGTACTTC.

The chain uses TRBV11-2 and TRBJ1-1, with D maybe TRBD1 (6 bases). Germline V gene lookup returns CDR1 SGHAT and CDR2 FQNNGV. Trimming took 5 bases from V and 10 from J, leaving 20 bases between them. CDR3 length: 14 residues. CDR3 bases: TGTGCCAGCAGCGGTCGGGATACAGGGCGAGTAGCTTTCTTT. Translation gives CASSGRDTGRVAFF.

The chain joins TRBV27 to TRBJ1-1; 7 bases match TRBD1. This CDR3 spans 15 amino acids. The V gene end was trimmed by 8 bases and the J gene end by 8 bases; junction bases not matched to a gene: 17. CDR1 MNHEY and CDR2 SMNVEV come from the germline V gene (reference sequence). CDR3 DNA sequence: TGTGCCAGCGTGCGACAACAGGGGAACGGGGACGAAGCTTTCTTT. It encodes CASVRQQGNGDEAFF.

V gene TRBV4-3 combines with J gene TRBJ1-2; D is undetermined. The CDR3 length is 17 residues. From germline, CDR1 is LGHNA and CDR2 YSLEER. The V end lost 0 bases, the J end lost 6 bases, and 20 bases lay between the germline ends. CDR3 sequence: CASSQDEGIGYLHGYTF. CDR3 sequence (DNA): TGCGCCAGCAGCCAAGATGAGGGCATAGGTTATCTCCATGGCTACACCTTC.

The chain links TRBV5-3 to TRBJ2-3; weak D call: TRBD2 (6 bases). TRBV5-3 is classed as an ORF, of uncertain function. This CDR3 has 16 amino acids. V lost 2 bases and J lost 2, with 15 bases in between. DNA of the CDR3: TGTGCCAGAAGCTTATTAGGAGGGTTAGCCACAGATACGCAGTATTTT. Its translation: CARSLLGGLATDTQYF.

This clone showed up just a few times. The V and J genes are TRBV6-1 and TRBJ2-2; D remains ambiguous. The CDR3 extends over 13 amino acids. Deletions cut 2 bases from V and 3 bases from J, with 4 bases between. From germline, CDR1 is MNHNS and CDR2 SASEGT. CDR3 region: CASSEQYTGELFF. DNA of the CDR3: TGTGCCAGCAGTGAACAGTACACCGGGGAGCTGTTTTTT.

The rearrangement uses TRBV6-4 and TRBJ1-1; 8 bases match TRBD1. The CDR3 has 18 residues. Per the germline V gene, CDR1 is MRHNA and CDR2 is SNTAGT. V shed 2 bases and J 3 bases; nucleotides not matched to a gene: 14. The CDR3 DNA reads TGTGCCAGCAGTGACCTGGCGGGACAGGTGATTTTGGACACTGAAGCTTTCTTT. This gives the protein CASSDLAGQVILDTEAFF.

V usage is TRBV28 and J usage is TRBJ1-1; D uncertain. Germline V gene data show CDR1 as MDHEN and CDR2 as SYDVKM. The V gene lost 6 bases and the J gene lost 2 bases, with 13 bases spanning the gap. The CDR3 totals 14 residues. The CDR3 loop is CASRHDTSNTEAFF. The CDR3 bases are TGTGCCAGCAGACACGACACTAGCAACACTGAAGCTTTCTTT.

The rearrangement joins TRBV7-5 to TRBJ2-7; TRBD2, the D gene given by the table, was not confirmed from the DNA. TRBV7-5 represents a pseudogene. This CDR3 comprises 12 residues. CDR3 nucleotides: TGTGCCAGAAGCTCCCCGCGGAGGGAGCAGTACTTC. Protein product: CARSSPRREQYF.